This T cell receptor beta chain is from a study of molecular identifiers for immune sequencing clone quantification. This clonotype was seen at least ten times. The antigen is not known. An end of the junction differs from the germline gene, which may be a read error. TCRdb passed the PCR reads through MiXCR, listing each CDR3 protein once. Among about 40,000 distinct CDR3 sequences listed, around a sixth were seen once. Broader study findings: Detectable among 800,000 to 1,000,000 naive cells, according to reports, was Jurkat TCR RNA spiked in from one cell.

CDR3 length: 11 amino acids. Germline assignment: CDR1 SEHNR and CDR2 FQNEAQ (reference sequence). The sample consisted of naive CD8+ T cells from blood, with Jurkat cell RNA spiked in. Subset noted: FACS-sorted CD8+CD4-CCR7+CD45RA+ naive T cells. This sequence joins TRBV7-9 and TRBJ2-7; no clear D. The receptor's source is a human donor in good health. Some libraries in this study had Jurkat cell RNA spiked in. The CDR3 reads CASSPGYEQYF. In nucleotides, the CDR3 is TGCGCCAGCAGCCCCGGGTACGAGCAGTACTTC.